Here is one T cell receptor beta chain with its context. This clone was seen more than once but under ten times. Its cognate antigen has yet to be identified. No base-level quality is on record; no much larger clone is a single base apart. The sample is drawn from a study of cytomegalovirus exposure and HLA in healthy donors (dated by TCRdb to 2016 to 2017). About the study as a whole: The roughly 700 repertoires of the first cohort and the roughly 120 validation repertoires were produced on the same platform, according to a later analysis. Besides the first cohort of approximately 670 subjects, a separate validation cohort made up of over 95 different subjects was used. High-throughput TCR immunosequencing, statistical association of individual TCRs with disease status, and machine learning were combined to predict cytomegalovirus infection status. The study aimed to test whether cataloging public T cell receptors could reveal signatures of past pathogen exposure. Study-level results and caveats: The study gave a list of roughly 150 TCR beta chains associated with cytomegalovirus. In both the original and validation cohorts, the classifier was reported to diagnose cytomegalovirus status with high specificity and sensitivity. While some public TCRs were present in many individuals, most TCR sequences turned up only very rarely across donors. In vitro tests confirmed that a few of the cytomegalovirus-associated TCR beta chains recognize cytomegalovirus antigens. Subsequent analysis determined that TCRs grouped into clusters in the first cohort also showed a tendency toward co-occurrence across the approximately 110 validation repertoires, and 85% to 95% of cluster scores exceeded 0. The validation cohort had no HLA typing available for a later analysis, so co-occurrence within that cohort was assessed over all 120 or so repertoires. The authors suggested that the approach could potentially be extended to other disease states and immunological phenotypes.

Library method: the immunoSEQ multiplex PCR assay. On the authors' methods: To diagnose cytomegalovirus status from the catalog of TCR beta chain sequences, a statistical classification framework was built. Here the immuneACCESS table is served through TCRdb, limited to in-frame sequences with V and J called. Missing clones are a known gap in these copies; in checked studies unresolved V genes cover under half, and the rest lacks a known reason. V and J calls and clone size follow that table, whereas D and trimming were derived from the DNA. A total of hundreds of thousands of clones appear in this sample, less than 90% of them only once. The top ten clones comprise roughly 6% of the sample. Counted from cysteine to phenylalanine, this CDR3 has 14 amino acids. CDR3 DNA is the only sequence kept; it has 42 bases, read in frame from the first base. V ends up 7 bases short and J 5 bases short, with an unmatched junction base count of 10. Sequences WSHSY (CDR1) and SAAADI (CDR2) are obtained from the germline V gene.

Donors formed part of the validation cohort, which comprised 120 subjects and was distinct from the first cohort of 670 or so subjects. The rearranged segments are TRBV10-2 and TRBJ2-7; the junction holds 8 bases that match TRBD1. The receptor was isolated from a woman younger than 30 in good health and CMV-seronegative. Sequenced material: PBMCs. CDR3 reads: CASKMTGARDEQYF. Read as DNA, the sequence is TGCGCCAGCAAGATGACAGGGGCCAGGGACGAGCAGTACTTC.